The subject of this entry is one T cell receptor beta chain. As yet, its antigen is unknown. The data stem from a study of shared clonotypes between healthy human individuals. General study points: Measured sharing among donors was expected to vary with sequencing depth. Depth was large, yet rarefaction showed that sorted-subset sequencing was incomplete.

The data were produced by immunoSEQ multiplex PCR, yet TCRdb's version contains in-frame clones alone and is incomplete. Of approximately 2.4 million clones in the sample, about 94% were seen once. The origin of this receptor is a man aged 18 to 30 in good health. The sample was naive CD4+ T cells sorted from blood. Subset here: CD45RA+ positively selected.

In DNA, the CDR3 is TGTGCCAGCAGCTTGTATACAGAAGTTTACGAGCAGTACTTC. Encoded protein: CASSLYTEVYEQYF. The chain combines TRBV5-5 with TRBJ2-7; no definite D call. The CDR3 loop spans 14 amino acids. Germline V gene data show CDR1 as SGHKS and CDR2 as YYEKEE (reference sequence). Trimming took 1 base from V and 4 from J, leaving 12 bases between them.